This record concerns one T cell receptor beta chain sequence. Which antigen it targets is not known. The input lacks base qualities; no much larger clone sits a single base away. The library came from 5' RACE. This sample was sequenced with an Illumina HiSeq 2000. Template switching introduced a universal primer binding site; the final cDNA contained a unique molecular identifier, enabling accurate counting of TCR cDNA molecules. Specific primers in the conserved constant-segment region were used to synthesize first-strand cDNA for the TCR alpha and beta chains. To control for contamination, each cDNA library was double barcoded with a SMART-Mk sample barcode plus Illumina barcodes. TruSeq adapter sequences, together with Illumina sample barcodes, were added in two successive PCR steps. Sequencing of the TCR alpha and beta cDNA libraries was done on the Illumina HiSeq platform using custom primers. Processing in the source paper ran as follows. MiGEC processed the raw reads to extract unique molecular identifiers, while MiXCR was used to determine the CDR3 positions. For each individual, recombination models were inferred using an EM algorithm with the repgenHMM and IGoR tools. Shared clonotype analysis was performed with the tcR package in R, normalizing sharing by the product of cloneset sizes. To study raw recombination free of thymic and clonal selection effects, out-of-frame nonproductive sequences were analyzed. TCRdb reprocessing: public reads trimmed at Q25 with fastp, clones called with MiXCR, in-frame beta chains kept. Entries that share a CDR3 protein sequence are merged under the most common genes and DNA. Here the V and J calls rest on TCRdb's processing, not on the authors' analysis. The sample table records 450,000 or so distinct CDR3 sequences; 18% of these occur just once. The top ten clones comprise around 12% of the sample.

This sample is drawn from a study of identical twins (dated by TCRdb to 2015 to 2016). General notes on the study: TCR alpha and beta repertoires from monozygotic twins, unrelated adults of various ages and cord blood were deep-sequenced to test whether fetal clonotypes persist. To rule out contamination, replicate twin experiments were performed at different times with different library preparation protocols.

The germline V gene (reference sequence) provides CDR1 DFQATT and CDR2 SNEGSKA. Relative to germline, V is missing 3 bases and J is missing 2 bases, with 10 bases of the junction outside any gene match. Its CDR3 holds 15 amino acids, cysteine through phenylalanine. Here the CDR3 DNA is all that survives: 45 bases in frame from base 1. Results the study describes overall, beyond this receptor: Invariant T cells such as MAIT and iNKT could partly confound zero-insertion analyses, though diverse VJ usage argued against this for most clonotypes. Compared with coincidental sharing between unrelated individuals, an excess of low generation-probability sequences was observed among out-of-frame TCR alpha sequences shared between twins. Because the same donors could not be followed over many years, the conclusions relied on cross-sectional statistical analysis. The excess sharing between twins in beta out-of-frame sequences was weaker because fewer shared sequences reduced the signal-to-noise ratio. In monozygotic twins, out-of-frame TCR alpha sharing was systematically underestimated by recombination models, although the models agreed with sharing between unrelated individuals. Abundant cord blood beta clonotypes had fewer insertions, young adult naive repertoires showed a similar but weaker trend, and memory repertoires showed no such trend.

Every donor in the study was a healthy Caucasian. Three unrelated non-twin adults were also sequenced: a male aged 18 to 29, a male aged 50 to 60 and a female aged 50 to 60. Miltenyi CD45RO+ enrichment and human naive T-cell isolation kits were used to isolate memory (CD45RO+) and naive T cells from PBMC. The sequenced sample was naive T cells sorted from blood. The sample's cell subset or site label is to be understood as: cells isolated with a human naive T-cell isolation kit. The source is a man in his fifties in good health. This sequence uses TRBV20-1 and TRBJ2-7; the central 7 bases match TRBD2. The bases read TGCAGTGCTAGGCTCCCCGGGAGGCTCACCTACGAGCAGTACTTC. Its coded protein is CSARLPGRLTYEQYF.